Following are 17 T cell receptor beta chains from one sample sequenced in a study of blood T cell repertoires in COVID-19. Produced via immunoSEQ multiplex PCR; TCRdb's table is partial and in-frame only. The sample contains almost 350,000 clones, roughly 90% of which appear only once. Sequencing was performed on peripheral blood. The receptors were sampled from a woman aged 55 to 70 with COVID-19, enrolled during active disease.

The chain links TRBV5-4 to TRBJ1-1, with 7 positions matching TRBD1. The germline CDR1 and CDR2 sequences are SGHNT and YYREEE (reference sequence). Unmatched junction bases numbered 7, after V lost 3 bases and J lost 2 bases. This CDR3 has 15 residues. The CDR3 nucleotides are TGTGCCAGCAGCTCCGCCGGGACAGCTAACACTGAAGCTTTCTTT. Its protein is CASSSAGTANTEAFF.

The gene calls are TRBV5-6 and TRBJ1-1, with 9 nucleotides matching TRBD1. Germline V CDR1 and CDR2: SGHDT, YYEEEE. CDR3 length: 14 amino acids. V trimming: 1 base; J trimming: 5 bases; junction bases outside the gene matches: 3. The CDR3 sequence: CASSLNRGLTEAFF. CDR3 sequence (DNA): TGTGCCAGCAGCTTGAACAGGGGGCTGACTGAAGCTTTCTTT.

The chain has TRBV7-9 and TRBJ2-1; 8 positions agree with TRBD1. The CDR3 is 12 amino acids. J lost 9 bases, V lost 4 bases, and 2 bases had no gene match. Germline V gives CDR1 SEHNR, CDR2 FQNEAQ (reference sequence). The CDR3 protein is CASSSTGVEQFF. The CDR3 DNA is TGTGCCAGCAGCTCGACAGGGGTTGAGCAGTTCTTC.

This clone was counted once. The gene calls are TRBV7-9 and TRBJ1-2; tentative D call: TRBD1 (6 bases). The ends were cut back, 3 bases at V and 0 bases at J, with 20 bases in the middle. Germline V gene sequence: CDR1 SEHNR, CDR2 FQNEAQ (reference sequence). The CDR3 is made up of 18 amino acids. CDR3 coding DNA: TGTGCCAGCAGCTTCGTGACGGGACAAATATCTCCTAACTATGGCTACACCTTC. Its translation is CASSFVTGQISPNYGYTF.

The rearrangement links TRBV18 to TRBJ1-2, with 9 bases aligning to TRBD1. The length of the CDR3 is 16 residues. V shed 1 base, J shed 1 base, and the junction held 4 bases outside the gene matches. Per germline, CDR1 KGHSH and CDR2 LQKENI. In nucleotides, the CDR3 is TGTGCCAGCTCACCACGGGACAGGGTACATAACTATGGCTACACCTTC. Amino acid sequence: CASSPRDRVHNYGYTF.

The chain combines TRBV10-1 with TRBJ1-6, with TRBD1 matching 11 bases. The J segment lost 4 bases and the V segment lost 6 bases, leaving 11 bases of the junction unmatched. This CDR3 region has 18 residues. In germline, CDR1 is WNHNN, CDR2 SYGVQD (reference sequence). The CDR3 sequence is CASSVGTGGDLYNSPLHF. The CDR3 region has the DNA TGCGCCAGCAGCGTTGGGACAGGGGGAGACTTATATAATTCACCCCTCCACTTT.

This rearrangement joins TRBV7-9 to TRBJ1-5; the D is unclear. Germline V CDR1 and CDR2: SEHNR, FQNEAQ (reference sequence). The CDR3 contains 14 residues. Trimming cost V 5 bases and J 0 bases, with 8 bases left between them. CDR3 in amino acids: CASSPSDSNQPQHF. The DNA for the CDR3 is TGTGCCAGCAGCCCCTCAGATAGCAATCAGCCCCAGCATTTT.

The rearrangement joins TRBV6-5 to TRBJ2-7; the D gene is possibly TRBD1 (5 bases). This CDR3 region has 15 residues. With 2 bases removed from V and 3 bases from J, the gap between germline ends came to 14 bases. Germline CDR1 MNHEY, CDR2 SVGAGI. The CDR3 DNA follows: TGTGCCAGCAGTTACCTTTTGGGGCAGGGCTACGAGCAGTACTTC. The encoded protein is CASSYLLGQGYEQYF.

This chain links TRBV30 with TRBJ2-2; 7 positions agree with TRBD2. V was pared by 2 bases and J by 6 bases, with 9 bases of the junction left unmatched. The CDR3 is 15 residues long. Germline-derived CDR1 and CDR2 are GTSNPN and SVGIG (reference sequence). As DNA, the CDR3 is TGTGCCTGGAGTTTAGGAACTAGCGAAGCCGGGGAGCTGTTTTTT. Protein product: CAWSLGTSEAGELFF.

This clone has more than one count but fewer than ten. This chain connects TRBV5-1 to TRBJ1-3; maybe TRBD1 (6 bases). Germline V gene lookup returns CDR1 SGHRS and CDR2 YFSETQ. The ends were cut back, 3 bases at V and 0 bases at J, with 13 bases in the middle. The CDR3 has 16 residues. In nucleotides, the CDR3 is TGCGCCAGCAGCTCGGGGGGCTTGAGCTCTGGAAACACCATATATTTT. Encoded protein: CASSSGGLSSGNTIYF. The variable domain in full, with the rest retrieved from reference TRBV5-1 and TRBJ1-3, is KAGVTQTPRYLIKTRGQQVTLSCSPISGHRSVSWYQQTPGQGLQFLFEYFSETQRNKGNFPGRFSGRQFSNSRSEMNVSTLELGDSALYLCASSSGGLSSGNTIYFGEGSWLTVV.

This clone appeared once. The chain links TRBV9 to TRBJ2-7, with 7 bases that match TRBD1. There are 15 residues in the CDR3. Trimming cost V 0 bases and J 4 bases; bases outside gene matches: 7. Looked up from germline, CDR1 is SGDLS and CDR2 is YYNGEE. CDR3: CASSVAAGGVYEQYF. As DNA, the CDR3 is TGTGCCAGCAGCGTAGCCGCAGGGGGTGTTTACGAGCAGTACTTC.

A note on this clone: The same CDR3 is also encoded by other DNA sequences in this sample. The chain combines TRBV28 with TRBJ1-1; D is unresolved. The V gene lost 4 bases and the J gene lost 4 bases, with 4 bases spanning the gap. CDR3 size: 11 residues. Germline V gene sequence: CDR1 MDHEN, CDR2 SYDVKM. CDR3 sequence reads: CASSSLTEAFF. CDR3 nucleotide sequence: TGTGCCAGCAGTTCTCTCACTGAAGCTTTCTTT.

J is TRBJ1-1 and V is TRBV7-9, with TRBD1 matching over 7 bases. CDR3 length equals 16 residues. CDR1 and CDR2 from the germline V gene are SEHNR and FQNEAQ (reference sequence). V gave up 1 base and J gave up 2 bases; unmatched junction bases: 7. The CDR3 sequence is CASSLGTGGINTEAFF. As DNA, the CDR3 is TGTGCCAGCAGCTTAGGGACAGGCGGTATAAACACTGAAGCTTTCTTT.

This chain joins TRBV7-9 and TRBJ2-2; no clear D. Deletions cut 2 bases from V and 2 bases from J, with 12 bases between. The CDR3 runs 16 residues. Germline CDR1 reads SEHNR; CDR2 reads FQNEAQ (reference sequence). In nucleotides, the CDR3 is TGTGCCAGCAGCTTAAAAACAGAGCTAAACACCGGGGAGCTGTTTTTT. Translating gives CASSLKTELNTGELFF.

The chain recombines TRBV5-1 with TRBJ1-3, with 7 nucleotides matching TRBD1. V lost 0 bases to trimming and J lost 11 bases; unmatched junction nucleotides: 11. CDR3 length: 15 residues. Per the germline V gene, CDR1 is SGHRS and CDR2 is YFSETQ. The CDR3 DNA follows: TGCGCCAGCAGCTTGGCCATCGGACAGGCACACGCCATATATTTT. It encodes CASSLAIGQAHAIYF.

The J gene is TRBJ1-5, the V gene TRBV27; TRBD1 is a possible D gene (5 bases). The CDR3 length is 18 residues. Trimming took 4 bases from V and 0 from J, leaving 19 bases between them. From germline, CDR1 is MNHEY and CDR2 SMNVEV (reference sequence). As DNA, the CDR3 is TGTGCCAGCAGTTCCCATAAAGGGCACGGGGGTAGCAATCAGCCCCAGCATTTT. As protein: CASSSHKGHGGSNQPQHF.

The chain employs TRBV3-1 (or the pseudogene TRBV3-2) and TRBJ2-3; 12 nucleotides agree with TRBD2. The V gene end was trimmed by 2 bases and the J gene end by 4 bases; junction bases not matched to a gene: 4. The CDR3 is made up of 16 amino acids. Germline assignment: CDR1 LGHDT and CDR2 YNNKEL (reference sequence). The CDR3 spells CASSQRASGGADTQYF. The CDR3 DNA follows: TGTGCCAGCAGCCAAAGGGCTAGCGGGGGGGCAGATACGCAGTATTTT.